The source of this TCR beta chain is a study of memory CD4+ T cells and cytomegalovirus serostatus. The assay was immunoSEQ multiplex PCR, and TCRdb's table has in-frame clones only and misses some. The sample shows about 82,000 clones, 65% to 85% of them seen only once. Single viable CD3+CD4+CD8-CD45RO+ cells were sorted as the memory CD4+ T cells. Serostatus was set by detecting CMV pp150, pp28, p38, p52 IgG. After thawing, CD4+ T cells were positively selected. Germline V gene sequence: CDR1 LNHNV, CDR2 YYDKDF (reference sequence). Trimming took off 0 bases at V and 4 bases at J, with 6 bases between the two ends. The CDR3 is 13 residues long.

The chain has TRBV15 and TRBJ1-2, with a possible D match to TRBD1 (5 bases). Sequencing input: memory CD4+ T cells from blood. This TCR derives from an adult in good health and CMV-seronegative. For the CDR3, the DNA is TGTGCCACCAGCAGAGAAGGGGTCTATGGCTACACCTTC. This gives the protein CATSREGVYGYTF.